What follows are 21 T cell receptor beta chains derived from one specimen sequenced in a study of cytomegalovirus exposure and HLA in healthy donors. TCRdb's copy holds only in-frame clones and misses some; the assay was immunoSEQ multiplex PCR. This sample has 150,000 to 200,000 clones; roughly 84% occur once, and the top ten carry approximately 7%. The specimen sequenced was PBMCs. The receptors originated from a man aged 18 to 29 in good health and CMV-seropositive.

The genes are TRBV9 and TRBJ2-1, with 12 positions matching TRBD2. CDR3 size: 19 residues. Germline-derived CDR1 and CDR2 are SGDLS and YYNGEE. J was trimmed by 0 bases and V by 3 bases; bases with no gene match: 10. CDR3 amino acids: CASSARLAGDPSSYNEQFF. The CDR3 nucleotides are TGTGCCAGCAGCGCCCGACTAGCGGGGGACCCTAGCTCCTACAATGAGCAGTTCTTC.

The rearrangement uses TRBV11-2 and TRBJ2-1, with TRBD2 matching 7 bases. The CDR3 length is 15 residues. Germline V gene data show CDR1 as SGHAT and CDR2 as FQNNGV. Trimming removed 5 bases from V and 8 bases from J; junction bases left unmatched: 12. The CDR3 here is CASSERTRGGDEQFF. The CDR3 nucleotides read TGTGCCAGCAGCGAAAGGACTAGGGGAGGGGATGAGCAGTTCTTC.

The rearrangement joins TRBV7-9 to TRBJ2-1, with TRBD2 identical over 8 bases. CDR3 length: 15 residues. V lost 5 bases to trimming and J lost 8 bases; unmatched junction nucleotides: 11. Germline CDR1 reads SEHNR; CDR2 reads FQNEAQ (reference sequence). The DNA of the CDR3 is TGTGCCAGCAGCCCCCAGCGGGGGCCTTGGGATGAGCAGTTCTTC. It yields the protein CASSPQRGPWDEQFF.

The CDR3 bases are TGTGCCAGCAGCTTAGTCGATTCAGGACAAGAGACCCAGTACTTC. It translates to CASSLVDSGQETQYF. The chain uses TRBV7-9 and TRBJ2-5; no clear D gene. Germline CDR1 and CDR2: SEHNR and FQNEAQ (reference sequence). The CDR3 sequence is 15 residues long. Between the trimmed V and J ends, which lost 1 base and 2 bases, there was a span of 11 bases.

This chain links TRBV9 with TRBJ2-6; D is possibly TRBD1 (5 bases). V was clipped by 4 bases and J by 1 base, with 9 bases between them. The CDR3 has 15 residues. Germline CDR1 reads SGDLS; CDR2 reads YYNGEE. The CDR3 sequence: CASSPQGSGANVLTF. The CDR3 DNA follows: TGTGCCAGCAGCCCTCAGGGATCTGGGGCCAACGTCCTGACTTTC.

The chain has TRBV10-3 and TRBJ2-3; 9 bases fit TRBD1. The CDR3 covers 15 residues. Looked up from germline, CDR1 is ENHRY and CDR2 is SYGVKD. J lost 3 bases, V lost 6 bases, and 7 bases had no gene match. The chain's CDR3 is CAIRPGQGSTDTQYF. CDR3 coding DNA: TGTGCCATCAGACCGGGACAGGGTAGTACAGATACGCAGTATTTT.

V usage is TRBV7-9 and J usage is TRBJ2-1; 14 nucleotides match TRBD2. J gave up 7 bases and V 5 bases, and 10 bases lay outside the gene matches. Germline lookup yields CDR1 SEHNR and CDR2 FQNEAQ (reference sequence). The CDR3 runs 17 residues. Here the CDR3 reads CASSPFRLAGGSNEQFF. The CDR3 bases are TGTGCCAGCAGCCCCTTTCGACTAGCGGGAGGGAGTAATGAGCAGTTCTTC.

The gene calls are TRBV18 and TRBJ2-1; 9 nucleotides agree with TRBD1. The CDR3 runs to 14 residues. Germline-derived CDR1 and CDR2 are KGHSH and LQKENI. Trimming removed 6 bases from V and 9 bases from J; junction bases left unmatched: 9. In nucleotides, the CDR3 is TGTGCCAGCTCCCCCGGGACAGGGACCCCTGAGCAGTTCTTC. Translating it yields CASSPGTGTPEQFF.

The chain is built from TRBV9 and TRBJ2-2; 14 positions match TRBD2. CDR1 and CDR2 from the germline V gene are SGDLS and YYNGEE. Trimming removed 4 bases from V and 5 bases from J; junction bases left unmatched: 4. The CDR3 is 16 amino acids. CDR3 DNA sequence: TGTGCCAGCAGCCGACTAGCGGGAGGGCGGACCGGGGAGCTGTTTTTT. Its translation: CASSRLAGGRTGELFF.

There are a few counts of this clone. V usage is TRBV30 and J usage is TRBJ2-7, with D perhaps matching TRBD1 (6 bases). The germline V and J ends were trimmed by 4 bases and 5 bases, with 15 bases remaining between them. CDR1 and CDR2 from the germline V gene are GTSNPN and SVGIG (reference sequence). The CDR3 is made up of 13 amino acids. CDR3 loop: CAWNLGQLDEQYF. CDR3 nucleotides: TGTGCCTGGAACCTAGGACAGCTGGACGAGCAGTACTTC.

This clone was seen a single time. The rearrangement joins TRBV6-1 to TRBJ1-5; TRBD1 agrees at 7 bases. Per germline, CDR1 MNHNS and CDR2 SASEGT. Trimming removed 5 bases from V and 10 bases from J; junction bases left unmatched: 14. The CDR3 loop spans 15 amino acids. Here the CDR3 DNA reads TGTGCCAGCAGTCCCGGGACAGTTGAGTTATCACCCCAGCATTTT. It encodes CASSPGTVELSPQHF.

The chain has TRBV7-8 and TRBJ2-3; 12 positions agree with TRBD1. The CDR3 extends over 17 amino acids. The V gene's germline CDR1 is SGHVS and CDR2 FQNEAQ. Unmatched junction bases numbered 7, after V lost 4 bases and J lost 2 bases. The CDR3 DNA reads TGTGCCAGCAGCTCAAGAGGGACAGGGGGCGACACAGATACGCAGTATTTT. It is translated as CASSSRGTGGDTDTQYF.

This sequence joins TRBV9 and TRBJ2-1; 9 bases are a match to TRBD2. Germline V gene data show CDR1 as SGDLS and CDR2 as YYNGEE. V lost 2 bases, J lost 2 bases, and 2 bases stayed unmatched. CDR3 length: 15 amino acids. The CDR3: CASSVGGGAYNEQFF. CDR3 DNA: TGTGCCAGCAGCGTGGGCGGGGGGGCCTACAATGAGCAGTTCTTC.

The genes are TRBV6-1 and TRBJ2-5, with 8 nucleotides matching TRBD1. The CDR3 has 14 amino acids. Germline CDR1 is MNHNS and CDR2 is SASEGT. V was pared by 1 base and J by 3 bases, with 1 base of the junction left unmatched. CDR3 region: CASSEGTGKETQYF. The CDR3 bases are TGTGCCAGCAGTGAAGGGACAGGGAAAGAGACCCAGTACTTC.

V usage is TRBV4-1 and J usage is TRBJ1-1, with TRBD1 matching over 7 bases. Germline CDR1 reads MGHRA; CDR2 reads YSYEKL. The CDR3 loop spans 16 amino acids. The V and J ends lost 0 bases and 4 bases, in that order; junction bases with no gene match: 8. CDR3 residues: CASSQDTGQSTTEAFF. CDR3 sequence (DNA): TGCGCCAGCAGCCAAGATACGGGACAGTCCACCACTGAAGCTTTCTTT.

The rearrangement uses TRBV6-5 and TRBJ2-7; weak D call: TRBD1 (6 bases). The CDR3 covers 15 residues. Trimming shortened V by 5 bases and J by 0 bases, and 14 bases separated the two germline ends. Looked up from germline, CDR1 is MNHEY and CDR2 is SVGAGI. The CDR3 DNA follows: TGTGCCAGCAGTACCCGAGGGGGATCCTCCTACGAGCAGTACTTC. It yields the protein CASSTRGGSSYEQYF.

The gene calls are TRBV5-3 and TRBJ2-7; 7 nucleotides line up with TRBD1. Being an ORF, TRBV5-3 has a function that is uncertain. The CDR3 is 15 residues long. V lost 4 bases, J lost 2 bases, and 9 bases stayed unmatched. CDR3 bases: TGTGCCAGAAGCAGGAGACAGGGCCCCACCTACGAGCAGTACTTC. Amino acids: CARSRRQGPTYEQYF.

V and J are TRBV6-5 and TRBJ2-7, with 10 bases fitting TRBD1. The CDR3 length is 15 residues. Germline lookup yields CDR1 MNHEY and CDR2 SVGAGI. The V gene end was trimmed by 4 bases and the J gene end by 3 bases; junction bases not matched to a gene: 6. CDR3 in DNA: TGTGCCAGCAGTTCCTCCGGGACAGGGGACTACGAGCAGTACTTC. It yields the protein CASSSSGTGDYEQYF.

The chain has TRBV9 and TRBJ2-7, with a possible D match to TRBD1 (6 bases). Trimming pared 0 bases from V and 2 bases from J, leaving 9 bases between. This CDR3 comprises 14 residues. The V gene's germline CDR1 is SGDLS and CDR2 YYNGEE. CDR3 loop: CASSVDPGAYEQYF. The CDR3, as DNA: TGTGCCAGCAGCGTAGACCCAGGGGCCTACGAGCAGTACTTC.

V usage is TRBV18 and J usage is TRBJ2-3; the D is unclear. CDR3 size: 16 residues. Trimming removed 3 bases from V and 0 bases from J, with 13 bases in between. Germline lookup yields CDR1 KGHSH and CDR2 LQKENI. CDR3 nucleotide sequence: TGTGCCAGCTCACCCCAATGGAGTTCTAGCACAGATACGCAGTATTTT. Its translation: CASSPQWSSSTDTQYF.

V and J are TRBV6-6 and TRBJ2-7; D is perhaps TRBD2 (7 bases). V was shortened by 6 bases and J by 5 bases, with 20 bases between the two germline ends. Per germline, CDR1 MNHNY and CDR2 SVGAGI (reference sequence). The CDR3 contains 15 residues. The CDR3 DNA is TGTGCCAGCAGCCTGGGGGGGGCGACGGTTGACGAGCAGTACTTC. Translating it yields CASSLGGATVDEQYF.